The 8 T cell receptor beta chains presented below share a single source sample, sequenced in a study of T cells in Graves' hyperthyroidism and ophthalmopathy. Amplified regions were TCR beta CDR3 sequences from RNA transcripts. The HTBI primer set served for first-round RT-PCR of the TCR CDR3. TCRdb re-called the multiplex PCR reads through MiXCR, storing one row per CDR3 protein. This sample has approximately 100,000 distinct CDR3 sequences, with 40% found just once. What was sequenced was peripheral blood or thyroid tissue (not recorded which). Receptors were obtained from a woman aged 25 to 39 with Graves' hyperthyroidism.

In the case of this clonotype: A junction boundary mismatches the germline segment, possibly from a read error. The chain joins TRBV9 to TRBJ1-5; tentatively, D is TRBD1 (6 bases). Per the germline V gene, CDR1 is SGDLS and CDR2 is YYNGEE. The CDR3 contains 14 residues. CDR3 sequence: CASSVGGHNQPQHF. CDR3 coding DNA: TGTGCCAGCAGCGTAGGGGGGCACAATCAGCCCCAGCATTTC.

This chain's CDR3 is CASGVGRGDQPQHF. The CDR3 nucleotides read TGTGCCAGCGGGGTCGGTCGCGGGGATCAGCCCCAGCATTTT. The genes are TRBV7-3 and TRBJ1-5; D gene uncertain. CDR3 length equals 14 residues. Trimming took off 8 bases at V and 5 bases at J, with 16 bases between the two ends. The germline V gene has CDR1 SGHTA and CDR2 FQGTGA.

Details on this clonotype: This may be a read error: a much more frequent sequence differs by one nucleotide. The chain joins TRBV6-2 or TRBV6-3 to TRBJ2-3, with 10 bases that match TRBD2. The CDR3 contains 15 residues. J was trimmed by 4 bases and V by 6 bases; bases with no gene match: 7. The germline V gene encodes CDR1 MNHEY and CDR2 SVGEGT. The DNA for the CDR3 is TGTGCCAGCAGCCCAAGCGGGAGGGGCGCAGATACGCAGTATTTT. This translates into CASSPSGRGADTQYF.

This clonotype showed up many times. The genes are TRBV7-9 and TRBJ2-7; 9 bases match TRBD1. Looked up from germline, CDR1 is SEHNR and CDR2 is FQNEAQ (reference sequence). V was pared by 4 bases and J by 5 bases, with 6 bases of the junction left unmatched. The CDR3 loop spans 14 amino acids. CDR3 DNA sequence: TGTGCCAGCAGCTGGGACAGGGTCTTTCACGAGCAGTACTTC. Its translation: CASSWDRVFHEQYF. The whole variable domain, remainder taken from reference TRBV7-9 and TRBJ2-7, is DTGVSQNPRHKITKRGQNVTFRCDPISEHNRLYWYRQTLGQGPEFLTYFQNEAQLEKSRLLSDRFSAERPKGSFSTLEIQRTEQGDSAMYLCASSWDRVFHEQYFGPGTRLTVT.

This clonotype was seen at least ten times. The chain recombines TRBV20-1 with TRBJ1-1; a possible D gene is TRBD1 (5 bases). The CDR3 is 13 residues long. In germline, CDR1 is DFQATT, CDR2 SNEGSKA (reference sequence). Trimming removed 3 bases from V and 3 bases from J, with 11 bases in between. The chain's CDR3 is CSARSGTDTEAFF. DNA of the CDR3: TGCAGTGCTAGGTCCGGGACGGACACTGAAGCTTTCTTT.

This clonotype was counted ten times or more. This chain's CDR3 is CASSVASEGSNTGELFF. The CDR3 DNA follows: TGTGCCAGCAGCGTAGCTAGTGAAGGATCGAACACCGGGGAGCTGTTTTTT. V usage is TRBV9 and J usage is TRBJ2-2, with D unclear. CDR1 and CDR2 from the germline V gene are SGDLS and YYNGEE. The CDR3 has 17 amino acids. Deletions cut 0 bases from V and 0 bases from J, with 12 bases between.

This clonotype was detected many times. This chain links TRBV20-1 with TRBJ1-2, with D possibly TRBD1 on 6 matching bases. V was trimmed by 6 bases and J by 7 bases, leaving 15 bases between them. The CDR3 loop spans 12 amino acids. CDR1 DFQATT and CDR2 SNEGSKA come from the germline V gene (reference sequence). CDR3 sequence: CSATGQFFGYTF. The CDR3 nucleotides read TGCAGTGCCACAGGACAGTTCTTTGGCTACACCTTC.

This chain links TRBV10-3 with TRBJ1-4, with 7 bases identical to TRBD1. The CDR3 loop spans 16 amino acids. From germline, CDR1 is ENHRY and CDR2 SYGVKD. Trimming cost V 6 bases and J 0 bases; bases outside gene matches: 7. The CDR3 protein is CAIRDWDRATNEKLFF. The CDR3 region has the DNA TGTGCCATCAGGGACTGGGACAGAGCAACTAATGAAAAACTGTTTTTT.